Below are 22 T cell receptor beta chains sequenced from a single sample in a study of tumor-infiltrating lymphocytes in primary liver carcinoma (dated by TCRdb to the late 2010s). Without any cell sorting, total RNA and DNA were co-extracted from about 21-30 mg of bulk tissue using the AllPrep DNA/RNA mini kit. The data were produced on an Illumina HiSeq 2500. TCRbeta-specific cDNA was reverse-transcribed from approximately 500 ng total RNA using a constant-region primer and ProtoScript II reverse transcriptase. Three nested multiplex PCR rounds, following a slightly modified ARM-PCR procedure, were used to build the TCRbeta libraries. Each of the first two PCR rounds ran for around 9 cycles and used multiplex TRBV1-TRBV30 forward primers together with a Cbeta reverse primer. In TCRdb, the public reads were trimmed at Q25 with fastp and aligned with MiXCR, with productive beta chains retained. Entries are consolidated by CDR3 protein sequence, retaining the most common genes and DNA. The sample records 100,000 to 150,000 distinct CDR3 sequences, 55% to 75% of which are singletons. Around 8.5% of the sample is held by the ten biggest clonotypes.

The specimen was liver tumor tissue from sampling region 1. The sample's cell subset or site label, in plain terms: tumor region T1, superior pole. All receptors come from a woman aged 60-75 years with primary liver carcinoma and hepatitis B virus infection.

In its sample, this clonotype was seen many times. The rearrangement joins TRBV12-3 or TRBV12-4 to TRBJ2-2; TRBD1 aligns across 7 bases. The CDR3 is made up of 16 amino acids. The junction had 12 bases not matched to a gene; V was cut back by 6 bases and J by 5 bases. The chain's CDR3 is CASSPHPGQETGELFF. Here the CDR3 DNA reads TGTGCCAGCAGCCCACACCCCGGACAGGAGACCGGGGAGCTGTTTTTT.

This clonotype was seen more than once but under ten times. This may be a read error, as it is one base from a much larger clone. The V and J genes are TRBV5-4 and TRBJ2-7; 10 nucleotides align to TRBD2. The CDR3 is 12 residues long. Germline V gene lookup returns CDR1 SGHNT and CDR2 YYREEE (reference sequence). The CDR3 DNA follows: TGTGTCAGCAGCTTGGGACTAGCGGAGCAGTACTTC. It translates to CVSSLGLAEQYF.

In regard to this clonotype: Its ends do not fully match the called genes, so a read error is possible. The CDR3: CASSETSGDGSYNELFF. The DNA for the CDR3 is TGCGCCAGTAGCGAGACTAGCGGGGATGGGTCGTACAATGAGCTGTTCTTC. This sequence joins TRBV4-1 and TRBJ2-1, with 11 bases aligning to TRBD2. This CDR3 is built from 17 residues. In germline, CDR1 is MGHRA, CDR2 YSYEKL.

A few counts support this clonotype. The chain combines TRBV19 with TRBJ2-2, with TRBD2 matching over 7 bases. V lost 4 bases and J lost 4; bases outside the gene matches: 6. There are 15 residues in the CDR3. CDR1 and CDR2 (germline): LNHDA, SQIVND (reference sequence). DNA of the CDR3: TGTGCCAGTAGTACCCGGACTAGGGGCACCGGGGAGCTGTTTTTT. As protein: CASSTRTRGTGELFF.

Concerning this clonotype itself: The CDR3 carries no conserved terminal phenylalanine or tryptophan, so it likely arises from a read error. The DNA is left out, because the CDR3 cannot be placed on it with certainty; the CDR3 is given as TCRdb lists it. The rearrangement links TRBV11-2 to TRBJ2-1; TRBD2 is the table's D call and was not checked against the DNA. Germline V lookup: CDR1 SGHAT, CDR2 FQNNGV. The CDR3 adds up to 16 amino acids, both ends counted. The CDR3 here is CACSYGTSGGYNEHFS.

This clonotype was seen repeatedly, ten times or more. The CDR3 sequence is CASSPPTGSNTEAFF. The CDR3 DNA reads TGTGCCAGCAGCCCCCCGACAGGCTCTAACACTGAAGCTTTCTTT. The gene calls are TRBV7-9 and TRBJ1-1; maybe TRBD1 (6 bases). The germline V gene encodes CDR1 SEHNR and CDR2 FQNEAQ (reference sequence). The length of the CDR3 is 15 residues. V gave up 5 bases and J gave up 2 bases, with 15 bases separating them.

Points on this clonotype: One end of the junction varies from germline; a read error may be responsible. This chain joins TRBV11-2 and TRBJ2-7, with D possibly TRBD2 on 6 matching bases. CDR1 is SGHAT and CDR2 is FQNNGV in the germline V gene. The CDR3 is made up of 16 amino acids. The DNA of the CDR3 is TGTGCCAGCAACTTAGGGACCCCGACGGGGGTTTACGAGCAGTACTTC. As protein: CASNLGTPTGVYEQYF.

A remark on this clonotype: Here the CDR3 omits its conserved ending phenylalanine or tryptophan, so a read error is the likely source. The V and J genes are TRBV28 and TRBJ2-1; 12 bases map to TRBD2. The CDR3 spans 16 residues. The V gene's germline CDR1 is MDHEN and CDR2 SYDVKM. The CDR3 nucleotides read TGTGCTAGCAGTTCCAGGACTAGCGGGATCCTTAATGAGCAGTTCTCC. It translates to CASSSRTSGILNEQFS.

The sample holds one count of this clonotype. The final CDR3 position lacks the conserved phenylalanine or tryptophan, pointing to a likely read error. This chain uses TRBV11-2 with TRBJ2-7; 7 positions agree with TRBD2. The CDR3 runs 16 residues. Unmatched junction bases numbered 12, after V lost 5 bases and J lost 2 bases. Germline CDR1 and CDR2: SGHAT and FQNNGV. CDR3 DNA: TGTGCCAGCAGCCTTTTAAGCGGGAAAGGGACCTACGAGCAGTACTTA. This encodes CASSLLSGKGTYEQYL.

The V call is TRBV28, the J call TRBJ2-7, with 10 bases matching TRBD2. The CDR3 is made up of 17 amino acids. Germline-derived CDR1 and CDR2 are MDHEN and SYDVKM. Trimming took 5 bases from V and 3 from J; bases not matched to a gene: 13. The CDR3 nucleotides are TGTGCCAGCAGTGACAAGGGGAGAAGGACTAGCGGCTACGAGCAGTACTTC. Translation gives CASSDKGRRTSGYEQYF. Full variable domain (outside the CDR3, taken from reference TRBV28 and TRBJ2-7): DVKVTQSSRYLVKRTGEKVFLECVQDMDHENMFWYRQDPGLGLRLIYFSYDVKMKEKGDIPEGYSVSREKKERFSLILESASTNQTSMYLCASSDKGRRTSGYEQYFGPGTRLTVT.

This sequence joins TRBV29-1 and TRBJ2-3, with 7 bases aligning to TRBD2. This CDR3 has 13 amino acids. Germline V gene sequence: CDR1 SQVTM, CDR2 ANQGSEA. Losses at the gene ends were 6 bases for V and 5 bases for J; bases not matched to a gene: 8. The CDR3 is CSVGTNGVDTQYF. The CDR3 DNA reads TGCAGCGTCGGGACTAACGGAGTAGATACGCAGTATTTT.

Details on this clonotype: A junction end diverges from the germline sequence, so it may reflect a read error. The V and J genes are TRBV14 and TRBJ2-1; 8 bases align to TRBD1. The germline CDR1 and CDR2 sequences are SGHDN and FVKESK. This CDR3 comprises 15 residues. The CDR3 bases are TGTGCCAGGAGCCAATTTACAGGGGGAGGTTATGAGCAGTTCTTC. It codes for CARSQFTGGGYEQFF. The full variable domain, its missing parts supplied by reference TRBV14 and TRBJ2-1, is EAGVTQFPSHSVIEKGQTVTLRCDPISGHDNLYWYRRVMGKEIKFLLHFVKESKQDESGMPNNRFLAERTGGTYSTLKVQPAELEDSGVYFCARSQFTGGGYEQFFGPGTRLTVL.

This clonotype has ten or more counts. The chain joins TRBV5-5 to TRBJ2-1; 13 bases are a match to TRBD2. The V segment lost 4 bases and the J segment 2 bases; nucleotides outside the gene matches: 6. The CDR3 length is 17 residues. CDR1 is SGHKS and CDR2 is YYEKEE in the germline V gene (reference sequence). CDR3 nucleotide sequence: TGTGCCAGCAGCACCGCCGGGACTAGCGGGACCTACAATGAGCAGTTCTTC. Translated, it gives CASSTAGTSGTYNEQFF.

On this clonotype: Just one base apart from a much larger clone, this may be a read error. The chain has TRBV12-3 or TRBV12-4 and TRBJ2-3; TRBD2 might be the D (5 bases). The CDR3 covers 16 residues. The CDR3 region is CASRLEGKASTDTQYF. The CDR3 nucleotides are TGTGCCAGCAGATTAGAGGGCAAGGCAAGCACAGATACGCAGTATTTT.

This clonotype was counted only a few times. This may arise from a read error, as a much more abundant clone is one base away. The rearrangement links TRBV6-2 or TRBV6-3 to TRBJ2-5; TRBD2 matches 10 bases. Per germline, CDR1 MNHEY and CDR2 SVGEGT. The CDR3 runs 16 residues. The CDR3 reads CAGSYRSGRAGETQYF. CDR3 DNA sequence: TGTGCCGGCAGTTACAGGAGCGGGAGGGCCGGAGAGACCCAGTACTTC.

This clonotype was observed a handful of times. The V and J genes are TRBV28 and TRBJ1-1, with D hard to call. The CDR3 spans 15 residues. V was cut by 10 bases and J by 0 bases, with 18 bases left in between. CDR1 is MDHEN and CDR2 is SYDVKM in the germline V gene. CDR3 nucleotides: TGTGCCACCGAGACTGCGGCGGATATGAACACTGAAGCTTTCTTT. Its protein is CATETAADMNTEAFF.

To note about this clonotype: At one boundary the junction diverges from the germline segment, which might be a read error. V gene TRBV11-1 combines with J gene TRBJ2-3; 7 bases line up with TRBD2. Germline CDR1 and CDR2: SGHAT and FQDESV (reference sequence). This CDR3 is built from 14 residues. DNA of the CDR3: TGTGCCAGCAGCTTGAGGCAACGTGCGGGAGAGTCTGACTTC. This codes for CASSLRQRAGESDF.

This clonotype was counted a single time. A clone one base away is much larger, so this may be a read error. The chain has TRBV6-1 and TRBJ1-1, with 7 positions matching TRBD1. Germline V gene data show CDR1 as MNHNS and CDR2 as SASEGT. The CDR3 loop spans 12 amino acids. CDR3 in DNA: TGTGCCACCCAGGGGGGTGGCACTGAAGCTTACTTT. The encoded protein is CATQGGGTEAYF.

The J gene is TRBJ2-7, the V gene TRBV29-1, with TRBD2 identical over 8 bases. This CDR3 has 14 residues. Germline CDR1 and CDR2: SQVTM and ANQGSEA. The CDR3 DNA is TGCGAGGCGGTCCTAGCGGGCGGGGCCTGGGAGCAGTACTTC. Residues: CEAVLAGGAWEQYF.

This clonotype was counted a single time. The CDR3 loop reads CAGNAGGYNEQFF. In nucleotides, the CDR3 is TGTGCCGGCAATGCCGGAGGCTACAATGAGCAGTTCTTC. The chain recombines TRBV11-3 with TRBJ2-1, with a tentative D call TRBD2 (5 bases). The CDR3 contains 13 residues. Germline V lookup: CDR1 SGHNT, CDR2 YENEEA. V gave up 11 bases and J gave up 3 bases, with 14 bases separating them.

A note on this clonotype: The conserved phenylalanine or tryptophan is not found at the CDR3 terminus, so this likely reflects a read error. It is unclear where the CDR3 begins or ends on the DNA, so no DNA is shown, and the CDR3 is as TCRdb lists it. J is TRBJ2-7 and V is TRBV29-1; the table's D call, TRBD1, was not checked against the DNA. Germline loops: CDR1 SQVTM, CDR2 ANQGSEA. The CDR3 region is 14 residues in length, termini included. The CDR3 reads CSVEGTVNPYEQYY.

This clonotype appeared a few times. A much larger clone lies one base from this, so it may be a read error. The rearrangement joins TRBV4-1 to TRBJ2-1, with 10 bases lining up with TRBD2. CDR3 size: 19 residues. Germline CDR1 MGHRA, CDR2 YSYEKL. CDR3 sequence (DNA): TGCGCCAGCAACCAACTTATGGTCCAGCGGGAGGGCCTGAACAATGAGCAGTTCTTC. Its translation is CASNQLMVQREGLNNEQFF.